The rows below give T cell receptor beta chains drawn from one sample of a study of blood T cell repertoires in COVID-19. The table came from immunoSEQ multiplex PCR; TCRdb's copy has only in-frame clones and leaves some out. The table includes around 56,000 clones, about nine tenths detected once. Sequenced sample: peripheral blood. The source is an elderly man with acute or convalescent COVID-19. CDR3s include the opening cysteine and the closing phenylalanine or tryptophan. A D gene is named only where the DNA matches it firmly. Expanded clones get a size class; other rows say once, few or many, or leave the size out.

cdr3_nt	cdr3_aa	v_call	clone_size	d_call	j_call
TGTGCCAGCAGTCCCTATGGCGCCAGGCCGGACAGGACGAATGAAAAACTGTTTTTT	CASSPYGARPDRTNEKLFF	TRBV6-6	-	TRBD1	TRBJ1-4
TGTGCCAGCAGCTTCCGGACAGGGACTGCCGAAGCTTTCTTT	CASSFRTGTAEAFF	TRBV6-5	-	TRBD1	TRBJ1-1
TGTGCCAGCACCCTCGGGGTCAAAAACATTCAGTACTTC	CASTLGVKNIQYF	TRBV3-1/TRBV3-2	-	-	TRBJ2-4
TGTGCCAGCAGCTTGGGGCGGGGGGCCTTCACAGATACGCAGTATTTT	CASSLGRGAFTDTQYF	TRBV5-6	-	TRBD2	TRBJ2-3
TGTGCCATCACCAACGGGGGGGGCCACGAGACCCAGTACTTC	CAITNGGGHETQYF	TRBV10-3	-	TRBD2	TRBJ2-5
TGTGCCAGCATCCAAAGGACAGGGGGCGGGCAGCCCCAGCATTTT	CASIQRTGGGQPQHF	TRBV6-5	-	TRBD1	TRBJ1-5
TGTGCCAGCAGTTCGGCAGGGGGTGGCGGCTACACCTTC	CASSSAGGGGYTF	TRBV6-5	-	TRBD1	TRBJ1-2
TGTGCCACCAGTGATCTAGCGGCCCCTAGCACAGATACGCAGTATTTT	CATSDLAAPSTDTQYF	TRBV24-1	-	TRBD2	TRBJ2-3
TGTGCCAGCAGTCCCCAGGGTGATCAGCCCCAGCATTTT	CASSPQGDQPQHF	TRBV6-5	-	-	TRBJ1-5
TGTGCCAGTAGACTGACCGATGTGACTCTGGAGACCCAGTACTTC	CASRLTDVTLETQYF	TRBV19	-	-	TRBJ2-5
TGTGCCAGTAGTTTGGGGCGGGGGACCTACGAGCAGTACTTC	CASSLGRGTYEQYF	TRBV19	-	TRBD2	TRBJ2-7
TGTGCCAGCAGGACAGGGGGACAAGAGACCCAGTACTTC	CASRTGGQETQYF	TRBV6-5	-	TRBD1	TRBJ2-5
TGTGCCAGCAGTCCTGGGGCAGGGCAATCACCCCTCCACTTT	CASSPGAGQSPLHF	TRBV28	few	-	TRBJ1-6
TGTGCCAGCAGCAAAGCGCAGGAGACAGGGAGGCCTGGAGGGAACGAGCAGTACTTC	CASSKAQETGRPGGNEQYF	TRBV21-1	-	-	TRBJ2-7
TGTGCCAGCAGTTACCTCACAGGGGAGGGAAACACCATATATTTT	CASSYLTGEGNTIYF	TRBV6-5	-	TRBD1	TRBJ1-3
TGTGCCAGCTCACCACCGGGCGCAACTAATGAAAAACTGTTTTTT	CASSPPGATNEKLFF	TRBV18	-	-	TRBJ1-4
TGCAGCGTTGGCCAGGGGGCGGAAGGCTACACCTTC	CSVGQGAEGYTF	TRBV29-1	-	TRBD1	TRBJ1-2